This T cell receptor (beta chain) was sequenced in a study of blood T cells in healthy people across ages. This clonotype appeared a few times. A second 7 to 11 cycle PCR used barcoded and J-beta primers. TCRdb re-called the 5' RACE reads with MiXCR, one entry per CDR3 protein. This sample has more than 900,000 distinct CDR3 sequences, with 25% to 35% found just once. The CDR3 contains 13 residues. Per germline, CDR1 MDHEN and CDR2 SYDVKM. V shed 3 bases and J 5 bases; nucleotides not matched to a gene: 4. This sample was also put to use in a study of T cells of mothers and their children.

The chain recombines TRBV28 with TRBJ2-7; 7 positions match TRBD1. Source material: blood. This TCR was recovered from a middle-aged woman in good health. This CDR3 reads CASSFPTGDEQYF. The DNA for the CDR3 is TGTGCCAGCAGTTTCCCTACAGGGGACGAGCAGTACTTC.